This T cell receptor beta chain emerged from a study of T cell changes during pregnancy in multiple sclerosis. Assay used: immunoSEQ multiplex PCR; TCRdb lists only in-frame clones, some missing. The data contain about 69,000 clones, more than 75% of them singletons. Germline CDR1 SGHTA, CDR2 FQGTGA. The CDR3 consists of 13 residues. V lost 2 bases to trimming and J lost 1 base, with 5 bases between them. The rearrangement links TRBV7-3 to TRBJ1-1, with D unresolved. The receptor comes from a female donor with multiple sclerosis, enrolled in a pregnancy study. This sample comprised peripheral blood, obtained in the third trimester of pregnancy. In DNA form, the CDR3 reads TGTGCCAGCAGCTTAGAACAGAACACTGAAGCTTTCTTT. Translation gives CASSLEQNTEAFF.